The present T cell receptor (beta chain) was sequenced within a study of T cells expressing NK-cell markers. Across the study: Investigators obtained TCR beta repertoires from sorted CD3+CD56+NKG2C+, CD3+CD56+NKG2C- and CD3+CD56-NKG2C+ T cells. Whole-study results and caveats: Of the CD8+ T cells in a handful of donors, about 1.0-7.5% belonged to dominant NKG2C+ clonotypes. Researchers report these clonotypes also headed the CD3+CD56-NKG2C+ fraction in four donors.

CDR1 DFQATT and CDR2 SNEGSKA come from the germline V gene (reference sequence). There are 14 residues in the CDR3. Note on this clonotype: Its antigen is as yet unknown.

UMIs were included in TCR beta cDNA generated by 5'RACE template switching. TCRdb re-called the 5' RACE reads and shows each CDR3 protein once, DNA omitted. In all, the sample yields 120,000 to 150,000 distinct CDR3 sequences. Input material: blood T cells: a sorted CD56 or NKG2C T cell subset, CD4+ or CD8+ T cells, or bulk PBMC T cells (not recorded which). This chain joins TRBV20-1 and TRBJ2-6; TCRdb lists TRBD1, though no DNA is available to test this call. The source is a man aged 18 to 35 in good health. CDR3 amino acids: CSAAGGNGANVLTF.